The source of this T cell receptor beta chain is a study of T-cell reconstitution after alpha-beta-depleted transplantation in children. Notes on this clonotype: Its antigen is as yet unknown.

Trimming cost V 5 bases and J 6 bases, with 14 bases left between them. The CDR3 length is 13 residues. Notes on the study in general: There were reportedly several hundred expanded graft clones from which alpha-beta T cells came about two months after transplant.

The authors prepared the TCRbeta library with unique molecular identifiers. From the PCR reads, TCRdb called clonotypes with MiXCR, one entry per CDR3 protein. The repertoire holds over 45,000 distinct CDR3 sequences, with 35% to 55% as singletons. The chain couples TRBV12-3 or TRBV12-4 to TRBJ2-7; D is possibly TRBD1 (5 bases). Sequenced material: PBMCs, mostly from graft donor cells, taken 360 days after TCRalphabeta/CD19-depleted stem cell transplant. The sequence was collected from a male patient between 5 and 17 years old who had a stem cell transplant for acute lymphoblastic leukemia, so the T cells may come from the graft donor. The CDR3, as DNA: TGTGCCAGCAGTAAATTAGGGGCTGCCGAGCAGTACGTC. Its translation is CASSKLGAAEQYV.